This record concerns one T cell receptor beta chain sequence. Its binding antigen is unknown. No much larger clone is present one base from it, and per-base qualities are unavailable. The library was prepared using the immunoSEQ multiplex PCR assay. TCRdb re-hosts the immuneACCESS table, in-frame sequences only. Its copies lack some clones; in the studies checked, an unresolved V gene accounts for under half of them, and the cause for the rest is not known. The sample includes approximately 94,000 clones, with around 96% observed a single time. The biggest ten clones account for approximately 0.36% of the sample. The source of the sample is a study of technical replicates of blood from a few donors (dated by TCRdb to 2016 to 2017). As encoded in the germline V gene (reference sequence), CDR1 is SEHNR while CDR2 is FQNEAQ. The germline V and J ends show losses of 1 base and 3 bases respectively, and no gene match explains 10 bases of the junction. The CDR3, from cysteine to phenylalanine, totals 17 residues. Of the read, only the CDR3 DNA is kept; its 51 bases are in frame from base 1.

The source of this sequence is a human donor in good health. The V and J genes are TRBV7-9 and TRBJ2-7; 9 central bases correspond to TRBD2. The sample consisted of T cells isolated from PBMCs. The CDR3 protein sequence reads: CASSLGRLAAFNYEQYF. The sequenced DNA: TGTGCCAGCAGCTTAGGGAGACTAGCGGCATTTAACTACGAGCAGTACTTC.